These 22 T cell receptor beta chains came from one sample sequenced in a study of T cells in narcolepsy. Sequencing was performed with immunoSEQ multiplex PCR; in TCRdb, only in-frame clones are kept and a portion is missing. The data hold tens of thousands of clones, with roughly four fifths observed a single time. Sequenced sample: CD45RA- memory CD4+ T cells from PBMCs. Receptors were obtained from a human donor with narcolepsy.

The gene calls are TRBV18 and TRBJ2-3; the match to TRBD2 covers 10 bases. Germline CDR1 is KGHSH and CDR2 is LQKENI. J lost 3 bases, V lost 4 bases, and 10 bases had no gene match. The CDR3 has 17 amino acids. The CDR3 loop is CASSLAPSGGHTDTQYF. The CDR3 nucleotides are TGTGCCAGCTCACTAGCCCCTAGCGGGGGACATACAGATACGCAGTATTTT.

V usage is TRBV19 and J usage is TRBJ1-2, with TRBD1 matching 8 bases. The CDR3 has 15 residues. J gave up 8 bases and V 6 bases, and 14 bases lay outside the gene matches. Germline-derived CDR1 and CDR2 are LNHDA and SQIVND (reference sequence). CDR3 DNA sequence: TGTGCCAGTAGCCGAACGCGGCAGGGGGCCCGGGGCTACACCTTC. This gives the protein CASSRTRQGARGYTF.

This chain links TRBV5-4 with TRBJ1-6; 8 positions agree with TRBD1. This CDR3 region has 16 residues. J lost 5 bases, V lost 6 bases, and 10 bases had no gene match. Germline CDR1 and CDR2: SGHNT and YYREEE (reference sequence). The CDR3, as DNA: TGTGCCAGCAAACCGGATCTGGACAGGGATAATTCACCCCTCCACTTT. It codes for CASKPDLDRDNSPLHF.

The J gene is TRBJ2-2, the V gene TRBV2; weak D call: TRBD1 (6 bases). Germline CDR1 reads SNHLY; CDR2 reads FYNNEI. The CDR3 sequence is 16 residues long. V was pared by 5 bases and J by 0 bases, with 13 bases between. CDR3: CASSLRTVSNTGELFF. The CDR3 nucleotides are TGTGCCAGCAGTCTACGGACAGTTTCGAACACCGGGGAGCTGTTTTTT. Variable domain in full (rest from reference TRBV2 and TRBJ2-2): EPEVTQTPSHQVTQMGQEVILRCVPISNHLYFYWYRQILGQKVEFLVSFYNNEISEKSEIFDDQFSVERPDGSNFTLKIRSTKLEDSAMYFCASSLRTVSNTGELFFGEGSRLTVL.

The J gene is TRBJ1-3, the V gene TRBV7-9, with unresolved D. The CDR3 is 14 amino acids. Germline V gene lookup returns CDR1 SEHNR and CDR2 FQNEAQ (reference sequence). Trimming took off 7 bases at V and 7 bases at J, with 17 bases between the two ends. The CDR3 loop is CASKTPGEGNTIYF. CDR3 sequence (DNA): TGTGCCAGCAAAACGCCTGGTGAGGGTAACACCATATATTTT.

This clone has just one count. V is TRBV4-2 and J is TRBJ2-2; no reliable D call. This CDR3 is built from 14 residues. Germline lookup yields CDR1 LGHNA and CDR2 YNFKEQ. V was trimmed by 0 bases and J by 5 bases, leaving 7 bases between them. CDR3 region: CASSQDQQTGELFF. The CDR3 bases are TGTGCCAGCAGCCAAGATCAGCAGACCGGGGAGCTGTTTTTT.

CDR3 DNA sequence: TGTGCCAGCAGGACAGCAGCAGGCACTGAAGCTTTCTTT. Amino acids: CASRTAAGTEAFF. The chain combines TRBV6-5 with TRBJ1-1; a possible D gene is TRBD1 (5 bases). The V gene lost 6 bases and the J gene lost 4 bases, with 12 bases spanning the gap. This CDR3 contains 13 residues. Germline assignment: CDR1 MNHEY and CDR2 SVGAGI.

V usage is TRBV7-2 and J usage is TRBJ2-1; TRBD1 might be the D (5 bases). V lost 5 bases, J lost 5 bases, and 16 bases lay in between. Looked up from germline, CDR1 is SGHTA and CDR2 is FQGNSA. The CDR3 has 15 amino acids. This chain's CDR3 is CASSPDSRANNEQFF. CDR3 sequence (DNA): TGTGCCAGCAGCCCCGACAGCCGAGCTAACAATGAGCAGTTCTTC.

The rearrangement uses TRBV6-6 and TRBJ2-1; TRBD1 aligns across 9 bases. CDR1 is MNHNY, CDR2 SVGAGI, per germline (reference sequence). V trimming: 2 bases; J trimming: 7 bases; junction bases outside the gene matches: 6. The CDR3 has 15 residues. The CDR3 spells CASSYAGQGLNEQFF. The CDR3 nucleotides read TGTGCCAGCAGTTACGCGGGACAGGGTTTGAATGAGCAGTTCTTC.

V gene TRBV7-3 combines with J gene TRBJ2-1; TRBD2 matches 13 bases. The germline V gene has CDR1 SGHTA and CDR2 FQGTGA. There are 16 residues in the CDR3. V trimming: 5 bases; J trimming: 7 bases; junction bases outside the gene matches: 8. The CDR3 DNA follows: TGTGCCAGCAGCCTCACTAGCGGGGGGGCTCGGAATGAGCAGTTCTTC. It is translated as CASSLTSGGARNEQFF. The full variable domain, its missing parts supplied by reference TRBV7-3 and TRBJ2-1, is GAGVSQTPSNKVTEKGKYVELRCDPISGHTALYWYRQSLGQGPEFLIYFQGTGAADDSGLPNDRFFAVRPEGSVSTLKIQRTERGDSAVYLCASSLTSGGARNEQFFGPGTRLTVL.

About this clone: Distinct nucleotide sequences in the sample also encode this CDR3. The chain uses TRBV5-1 and TRBJ1-3; D is unclear. Trimming left V 0 bases short and J 0 bases short, with 7 bases between. The CDR3 is 15 residues long. Germline loops: CDR1 SGHRS, CDR2 YFSETQ. The CDR3 loop is CASSLVPSSGNTIYF. CDR3 in DNA: TGCGCCAGCAGCTTGGTACCTAGCTCTGGAAACACCATATATTTT.

The V call is TRBV14, the J call TRBJ1-1; possible D gene TRBD1, 6 bases. Germline CDR1 and CDR2: SGHDN and FVKESK. V was trimmed by 4 bases and J by 3 bases, leaving 21 bases between them. This CDR3 region has 17 residues. This CDR3 is CASSPLSGGAYYTEAFF. CDR3 DNA: TGTGCCAGCAGCCCGCTTTCGGGGGGCGCATATTACACTGAAGCTTTCTTT.

In the case of this clone: The same CDR3 arises from other DNA sequences in this sample as well. The V gene is TRBV7-2, the J gene TRBJ2-7; D remains ambiguous. Germline CDR1 SGHTA, CDR2 FQGNSA. Deletions cut 1 base from V and 1 base from J, with 5 bases between. The CDR3 sequence is 13 residues long. CDR3 nucleotides: TGTGCCAGCAGCTTAGACGGGTCCTACGAGCAGTACTTC. Protein: CASSLDGSYEQYF.

The chain recombines TRBV6-4 with TRBJ1-5; tentative D call: TRBD1 (5 bases). V dropped 6 bases and J dropped 7 bases, with 13 bases sitting between them. Germline V gene data show CDR1 as MRHNA and CDR2 as SNTAGT. This CDR3 comprises 13 residues. The CDR3 coding sequence is TGTGCCAGCAGACTGGACACCGGACAGCCCCAGCATTTT. Translating gives CASRLDTGQPQHF.

The chain joins TRBV4-3 to TRBJ2-6; 8 nucleotides match TRBD2. V shed 0 bases, J shed 0 bases, and the junction held 10 bases outside the gene matches. Germline assignment: CDR1 LGHNA and CDR2 YSLEER. The CDR3 is made up of 20 amino acids. The CDR3 coding sequence is TGCGCCAGCAGCCAAGATCTTTTAGCGGGGACCCTCTCTGGGGCCAACGTCCTGACTTTC. This sequence encodes CASSQDLLAGTLSGANVLTF.

This chain joins TRBV5-5 and TRBJ1-5; perhaps TRBD1 as D (5 bases). The germline V gene has CDR1 SGHKS and CDR2 YYEKEE (reference sequence). The length of the CDR3 is 17 residues. V was shortened by 4 bases and J by 7 bases, with 24 bases between the two germline ends. CDR3 in amino acids: CASSAEGTGQPWQPQHF. CDR3 in DNA: TGTGCCAGCAGCGCGGAGGGGACCGGGCAGCCTTGGCAGCCCCAGCATTTT.

The rearrangement uses TRBV6-4 and TRBJ1-2; D possibly corresponds to TRBD1 (5 bases). There are 13 residues in the CDR3. The germline CDR1 and CDR2 sequences are MRHNA and SNTAGT. The germline V and J ends were trimmed by 6 bases and 7 bases, with 15 bases remaining between them. CDR3: CASRIDRASGYTF. The CDR3 DNA reads as TGTGCCAGCAGAATCGACAGAGCCTCTGGCTACACCTTC.

The gene calls are TRBV6-1 and TRBJ1-2; D unresolved. Trimming left V 5 bases short and J 0 bases short, with 13 bases between. The CDR3 has 15 residues. Germline values: CDR1 MNHNS, CDR2 SASEGT. CDR3 sequence reads: CASSPLDGTNYGYTF. CDR3 DNA: TGTGCCAGCAGTCCTCTGGACGGTACTAACTATGGCTACACCTTC.

This sequence joins TRBV29-1 and TRBJ2-7; 13 nucleotides match TRBD2. Germline V gives CDR1 SQVTM, CDR2 ANQGSEA. The J segment lost 3 bases and the V segment lost 8 bases, leaving 4 bases of the junction unmatched. The CDR3 has 13 amino acids. CDR3 region: CSFRTSGGYEQYF. DNA of the CDR3: TGCAGCTTCAGGACTAGCGGGGGCTACGAGCAGTACTTC.

CDR3 residues: CASSLEAGSHNEQFF. The CDR3, as DNA: TGTGCCAGCAGCCTAGAGGCAGGTTCTCACAATGAGCAGTTCTTC. This rearrangement joins TRBV7-2 to TRBJ2-1; the D is unclear. Per the germline V gene, CDR1 is SGHTA and CDR2 is FQGNSA. Trimming removed 5 bases at V and 5 bases at J, with 16 bases between. This CDR3 has 15 amino acids.

This clone was recorded once. This specimen includes other DNA sequences encoding the same CDR3. The chain has TRBV7-3 and TRBJ2-1; 8 bases are shared with TRBD2. J was trimmed by 10 bases and V by 4 bases; bases with no gene match: 9. Germline-derived CDR1 and CDR2 are SGHTA and FQGTGA. This CDR3 is 14 amino acids long. The CDR3 region has the DNA TGTGCCAGCAGCTCCACCGCGGGGGGTCGGGAGCAGTTCTTC. Its protein product is CASSSTAGGREQFF.

This chain joins TRBV4-3 and TRBJ2-6, with unresolved D. V was cut by 0 bases and J by 0 bases, with 6 bases left in between. Germline CDR1 LGHNA, CDR2 YSLEER. The CDR3 spans 16 residues. CDR3 coding DNA: TGCGCCAGCAGCCAAGAGCACAGCTCTGGGGCCAACGTCCTGACTTTC. As protein: CASSQEHSSGANVLTF.